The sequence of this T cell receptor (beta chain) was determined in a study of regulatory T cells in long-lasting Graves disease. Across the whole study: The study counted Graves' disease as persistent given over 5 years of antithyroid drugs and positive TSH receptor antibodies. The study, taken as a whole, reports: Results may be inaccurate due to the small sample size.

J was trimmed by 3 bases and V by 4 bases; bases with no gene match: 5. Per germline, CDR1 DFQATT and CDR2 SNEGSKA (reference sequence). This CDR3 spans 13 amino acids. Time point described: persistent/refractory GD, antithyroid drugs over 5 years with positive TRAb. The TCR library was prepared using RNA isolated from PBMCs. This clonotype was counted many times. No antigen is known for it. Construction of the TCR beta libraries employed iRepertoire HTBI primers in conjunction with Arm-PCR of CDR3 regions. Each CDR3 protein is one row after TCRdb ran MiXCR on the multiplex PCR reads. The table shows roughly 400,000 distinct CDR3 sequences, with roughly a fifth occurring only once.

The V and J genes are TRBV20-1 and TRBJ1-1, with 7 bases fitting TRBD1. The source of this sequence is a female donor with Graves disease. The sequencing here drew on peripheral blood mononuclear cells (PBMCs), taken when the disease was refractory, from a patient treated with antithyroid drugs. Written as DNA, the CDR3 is TGCAGTGCTAACAGGGGCTTGGACACTGAAGCTTTCTTT. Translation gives CSANRGLDTEAFF.